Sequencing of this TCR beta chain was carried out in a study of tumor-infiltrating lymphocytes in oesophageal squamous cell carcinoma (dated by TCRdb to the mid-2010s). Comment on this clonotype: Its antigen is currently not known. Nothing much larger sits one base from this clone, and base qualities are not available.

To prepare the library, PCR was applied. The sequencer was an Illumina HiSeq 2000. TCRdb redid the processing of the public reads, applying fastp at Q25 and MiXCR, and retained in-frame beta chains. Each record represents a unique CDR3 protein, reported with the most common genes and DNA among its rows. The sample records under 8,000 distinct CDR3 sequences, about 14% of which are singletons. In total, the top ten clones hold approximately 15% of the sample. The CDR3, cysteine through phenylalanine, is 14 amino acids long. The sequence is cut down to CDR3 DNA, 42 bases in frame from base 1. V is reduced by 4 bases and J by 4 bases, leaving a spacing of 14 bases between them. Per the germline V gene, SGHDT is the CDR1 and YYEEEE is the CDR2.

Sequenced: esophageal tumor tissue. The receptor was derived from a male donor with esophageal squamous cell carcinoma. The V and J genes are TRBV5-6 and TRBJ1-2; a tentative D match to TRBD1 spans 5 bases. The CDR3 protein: CASSQGADLYGYTF. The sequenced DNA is TGTGCCAGCAGCCAGGGTGCAGACCTCTATGGCTACACCTTC.